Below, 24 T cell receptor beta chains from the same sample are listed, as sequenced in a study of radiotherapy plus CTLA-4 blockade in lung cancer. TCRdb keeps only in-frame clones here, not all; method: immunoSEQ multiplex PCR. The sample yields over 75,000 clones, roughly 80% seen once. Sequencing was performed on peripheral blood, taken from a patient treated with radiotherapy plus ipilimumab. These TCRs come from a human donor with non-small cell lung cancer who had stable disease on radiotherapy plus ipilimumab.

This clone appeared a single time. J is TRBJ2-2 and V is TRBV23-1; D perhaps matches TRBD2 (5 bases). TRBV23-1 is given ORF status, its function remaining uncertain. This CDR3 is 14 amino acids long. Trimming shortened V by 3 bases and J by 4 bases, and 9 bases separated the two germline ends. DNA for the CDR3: TGCGCCAGCAGTCATCCGGGGTGCACCGGGGAGCTGTTTTTT. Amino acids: CASSHPGCTGELFF.

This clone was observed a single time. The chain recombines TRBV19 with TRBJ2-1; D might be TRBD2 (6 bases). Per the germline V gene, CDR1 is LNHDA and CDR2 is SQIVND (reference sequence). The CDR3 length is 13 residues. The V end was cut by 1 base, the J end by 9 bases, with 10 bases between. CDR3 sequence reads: CASSIGAGPEQFF. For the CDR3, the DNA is TGTGCCAGTAGTATAGGGGCGGGGCCTGAGCAGTTCTTC.

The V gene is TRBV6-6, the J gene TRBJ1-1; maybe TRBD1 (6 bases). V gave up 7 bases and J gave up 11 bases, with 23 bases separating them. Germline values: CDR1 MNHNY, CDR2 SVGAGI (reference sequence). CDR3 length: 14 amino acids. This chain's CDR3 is CASIDSGQGIRAFF. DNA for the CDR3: TGTGCCAGCATTGACTCGGGGCAGGGGATACGGGCTTTCTTT.

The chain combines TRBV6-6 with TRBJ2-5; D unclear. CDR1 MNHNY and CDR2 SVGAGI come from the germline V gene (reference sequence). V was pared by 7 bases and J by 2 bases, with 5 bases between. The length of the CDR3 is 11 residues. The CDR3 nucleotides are TGTGCCAGCACCCTACAAGAGACCCAGTACTTC. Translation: CASTLQETQYF.

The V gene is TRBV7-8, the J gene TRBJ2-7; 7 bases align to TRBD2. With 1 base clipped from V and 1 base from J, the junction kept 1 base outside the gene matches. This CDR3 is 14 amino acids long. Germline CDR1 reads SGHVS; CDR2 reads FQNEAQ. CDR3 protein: CASSLGTRSYEQYF. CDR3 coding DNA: TGTGCCAGCAGCTTAGGGACTAGATCCTACGAGCAGTACTTC.

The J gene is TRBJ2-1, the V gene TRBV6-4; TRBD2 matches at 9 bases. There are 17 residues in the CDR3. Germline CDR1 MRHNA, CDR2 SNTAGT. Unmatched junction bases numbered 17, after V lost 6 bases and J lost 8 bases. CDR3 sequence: CASSRVAGDFIRDEQFF. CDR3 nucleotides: TGTGCCAGCAGCAGAGTAGCGGGAGACTTTATAAGGGATGAGCAGTTCTTC.

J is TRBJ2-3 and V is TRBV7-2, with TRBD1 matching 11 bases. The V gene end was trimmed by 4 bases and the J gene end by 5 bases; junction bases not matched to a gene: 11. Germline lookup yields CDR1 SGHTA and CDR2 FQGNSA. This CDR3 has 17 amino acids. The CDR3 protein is CASSSTGTGGGGDTQYF. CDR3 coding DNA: TGTGCCAGCAGCTCAACCGGGACAGGGGGGGGTGGAGATACGCAGTATTTT.

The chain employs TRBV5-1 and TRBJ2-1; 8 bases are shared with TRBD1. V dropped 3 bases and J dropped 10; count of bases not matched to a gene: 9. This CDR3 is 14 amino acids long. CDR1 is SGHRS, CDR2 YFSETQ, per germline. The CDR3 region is CASSSRGRLGEQFF. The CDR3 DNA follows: TGCGCCAGCAGCTCCAGGGGGCGCTTGGGCGAGCAGTTCTTC.

Here the CDR3 reads CASTPGGQVYEQYF. As DNA, the CDR3 is TGCGCCAGCACCCCCGGCGGGCAGGTTTACGAGCAGTACTTC. The chain recombines TRBV10-2 with TRBJ2-7, with D perhaps matching TRBD2 (5 bases). The germline gives CDR1 WSHSY, CDR2 SAAADI. V was pared by 7 bases and J by 4 bases, with 17 bases between. The CDR3 spans 14 residues.

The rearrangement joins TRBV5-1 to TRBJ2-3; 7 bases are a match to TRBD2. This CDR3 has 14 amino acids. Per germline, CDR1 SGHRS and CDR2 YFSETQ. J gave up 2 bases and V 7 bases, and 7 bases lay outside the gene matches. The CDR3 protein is CASSRLALTDTQYF. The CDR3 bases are TGCGCCAGCTCTAGACTAGCTCTCACAGATACGCAGTATTTT. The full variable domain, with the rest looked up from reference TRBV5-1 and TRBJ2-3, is KAGVTQTPRYLIKTRGQQVTLSCSPISGHRSVSWYQQTPGQGLQFLFEYFSETQRNKGNFPGRFSGRQFSNSRSEMNVSTLELGDSALYLCASSRLALTDTQYFGPGTRLTVL.

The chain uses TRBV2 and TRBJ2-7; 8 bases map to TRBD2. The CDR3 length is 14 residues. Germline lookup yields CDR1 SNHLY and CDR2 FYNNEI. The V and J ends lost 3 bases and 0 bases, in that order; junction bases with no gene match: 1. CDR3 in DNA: TGTGCCAGCAGTGACCGGGAGGGCTCCTACGAGCAGTACTTC. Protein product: CASSDREGSYEQYF.

The CDR3 reads CASSLDRGFEQYF. The CDR3 DNA reads TGCGCCAGCAGTCTGGACAGGGGGTTTGAGCAGTACTTC. J is TRBJ2-7 and V is TRBV5-1; 10 positions agree with TRBD1. Germline assignment: CDR1 SGHRS and CDR2 YFSETQ. The junction had 6 bases not matched to a gene; V was cut back by 5 bases and J by 7 bases. CDR3 size: 13 residues. Full variable domain (missing parts from reference TRBV5-1 and TRBJ2-7): KAGVTQTPRYLIKTRGQQVTLSCSPISGHRSVSWYQQTPGQGLQFLFEYFSETQRNKGNFPGRFSGRQFSNSRSEMNVSTLELGDSALYLCASSLDRGFEQYFGPGTRLTVT.

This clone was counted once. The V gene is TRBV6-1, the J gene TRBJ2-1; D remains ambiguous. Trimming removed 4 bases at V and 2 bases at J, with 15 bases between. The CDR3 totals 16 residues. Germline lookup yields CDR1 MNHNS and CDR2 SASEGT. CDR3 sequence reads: CASSATDQRPYNEQFF. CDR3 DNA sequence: TGTGCCAGCAGTGCCACCGACCAGCGACCCTACAATGAGCAGTTCTTC.

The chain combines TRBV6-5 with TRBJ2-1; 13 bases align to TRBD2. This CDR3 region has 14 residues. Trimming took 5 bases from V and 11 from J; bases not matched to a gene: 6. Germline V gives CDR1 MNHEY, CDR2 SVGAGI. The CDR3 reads CASSPRLAGGQQFF. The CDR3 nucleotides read TGTGCCAGCAGTCCACGACTAGCGGGAGGCCAGCAGTTCTTC.

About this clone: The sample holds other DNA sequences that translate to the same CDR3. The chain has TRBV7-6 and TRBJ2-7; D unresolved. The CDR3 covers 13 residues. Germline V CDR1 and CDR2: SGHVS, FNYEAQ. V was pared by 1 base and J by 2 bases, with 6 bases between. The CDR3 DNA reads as TGTGCCAGCAGCTTAGGGACGGCCTACGAGCAGTACTTC. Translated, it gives CASSLGTAYEQYF.

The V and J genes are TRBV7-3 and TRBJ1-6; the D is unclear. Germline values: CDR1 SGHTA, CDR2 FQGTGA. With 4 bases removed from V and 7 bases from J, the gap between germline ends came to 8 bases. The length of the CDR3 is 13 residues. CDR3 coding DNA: TGTGCCAGCAGCTCCGGAGCGAATTCACCCCTCCACTTT. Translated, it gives CASSSGANSPLHF.

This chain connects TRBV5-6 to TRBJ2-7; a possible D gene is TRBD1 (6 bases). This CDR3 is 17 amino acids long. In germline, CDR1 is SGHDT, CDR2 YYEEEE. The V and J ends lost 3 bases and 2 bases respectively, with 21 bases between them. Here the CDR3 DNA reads TGTGCCAGCAGCTACGCCGGGACAAGAAGCGTTCCCTACGAGCAGTACTTC. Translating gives CASSYAGTRSVPYEQYF.

CDR3 sequence: CASSSTSGGVHEQYF. DNA for the CDR3: TGTGCCAGCAGCTCGACTAGCGGGGGTGTCCACGAGCAGTACTTC. This sequence joins TRBV13 and TRBJ2-7; 12 bases map to TRBD2. The J segment lost 5 bases and the V segment lost 4 bases, leaving 6 bases of the junction unmatched. Germline assignment: CDR1 PRHDT and CDR2 FYEKMQ (reference sequence). The CDR3 is 15 residues long.

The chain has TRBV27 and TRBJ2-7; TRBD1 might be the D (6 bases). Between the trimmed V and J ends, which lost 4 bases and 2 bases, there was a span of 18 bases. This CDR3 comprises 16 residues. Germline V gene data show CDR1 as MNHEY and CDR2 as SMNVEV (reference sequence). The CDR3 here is CASSSVIFGTPYEQYF. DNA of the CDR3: TGTGCCAGCAGTTCGGTCATTTTCGGGACACCCTACGAGCAGTACTTC.

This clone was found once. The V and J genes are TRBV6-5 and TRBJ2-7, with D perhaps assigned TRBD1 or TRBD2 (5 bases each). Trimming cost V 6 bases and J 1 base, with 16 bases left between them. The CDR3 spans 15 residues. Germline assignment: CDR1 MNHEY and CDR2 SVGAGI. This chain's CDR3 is CASRSTGLMSYEQYF. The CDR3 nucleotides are TGTGCCAGCAGGTCTACAGGACTTATGTCCTACGAGCAGTACTTC.

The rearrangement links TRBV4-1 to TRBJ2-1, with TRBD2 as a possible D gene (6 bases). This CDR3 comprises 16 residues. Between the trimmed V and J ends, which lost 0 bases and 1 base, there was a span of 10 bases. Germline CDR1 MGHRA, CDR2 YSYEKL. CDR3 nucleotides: TGCGCCAGCAGCCAAGAGACCGGGAGTTCCTACAATGAGCAGTTCTTC. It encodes CASSQETGSSYNEQFF.

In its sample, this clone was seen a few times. The CDR3 loop is CASSLQSGGAGETQYF. Written as DNA, the CDR3 is TGTGCCAGCAGCCTTCAGAGCGGGGGGGCCGGAGAGACCCAGTACTTC. The V and J genes are TRBV7-8 and TRBJ2-5; 10 bases line up with TRBD2. CDR1 and CDR2 from the germline V gene are SGHVS and FQNEAQ. The V gene end was trimmed by 5 bases and the J gene end by 4 bases; junction bases not matched to a gene: 10. This CDR3 has 16 residues.

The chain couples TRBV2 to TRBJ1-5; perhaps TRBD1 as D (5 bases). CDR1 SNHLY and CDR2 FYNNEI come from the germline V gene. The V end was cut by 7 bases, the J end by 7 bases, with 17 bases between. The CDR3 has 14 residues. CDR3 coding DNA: TGTGCCAGCAAGGAAGGAGGATCAGGGCAGCCCCAGCATTTT. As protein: CASKEGGSGQPQHF.

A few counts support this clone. In nucleotides, the CDR3 is TGTGCCAGCTCACCTGAACAGGTTAAGGGTCAGCCCCAGCATTTT. Encoded protein: CASSPEQVKGQPQHF. The rearrangement joins TRBV18 to TRBJ1-5, with D possibly matching TRBD1 (5 bases). Trimming removed 3 bases from V and 6 bases from J, with 15 bases in between. CDR1 and CDR2 from the germline V gene are KGHSH and LQKENI. The CDR3 loop spans 15 amino acids.